The 5 T cell receptor beta chains below were found in one sample sequenced in a study of blood T cell repertoires in COVID-19 (dated by TCRdb to the early 2020s). Preparation of the library involved the immunoSEQ multiplex PCR assay. In TCRdb, the immuneACCESS table is reduced to in-frame sequences with V and J assigned. These tables do not hold every clone; where another copy was compared, an unresolved V gene accounts for under half, and the others remain unexplained. Counted in this sample were over 400,000 clones; roughly nine tenths of them appeared once. The biggest ten clones account for under 8.5% of the sample. Sequences were obtained from peripheral blood. These receptors all come from a woman aged 45 to 65 with COVID-19, enrolled during active disease.

This chain joins TRBV10-2 and TRBJ1-2, with 7 bases aligning to TRBD1. V shed 0 bases, J shed 2 bases, and the junction held 6 bases outside the gene matches. The CDR3 sequence is 16 residues long. CDR1 is WSHSY and CDR2 is SAAADI in the germline V gene. The CDR3, as DNA: TGCGCCAGCAGTGAGTCAGGACAGGAGACGAACTATGGCTACACCTTC. Amino acid sequence: CASSESGQETNYGYTF.

The rearrangement joins TRBV2 to TRBJ2-7, with 9 bases aligning to TRBD1. This CDR3 has 15 amino acids. The germline CDR1 and CDR2 sequences are SNHLY and FYNNEI. The junction had 12 bases not matched to a gene; V was cut back by 6 bases and J by 6 bases. The CDR3, as DNA: TGTGCCAGCAGGGAAACCGGGACAGGGCTATTCGAGCAGTACTTC. Translation gives CASRETGTGLFEQYF.

CDR3 DNA sequence: TGTGCCAGCAGTCCCTCGGGACTAGCGGGGAGCCAAGAGACCCAGTACTTC. It is translated as CASSPSGLAGSQETQYF. The chain couples TRBV28 to TRBJ2-5; 13 nucleotides align to TRBD2. CDR3 length: 17 residues. Germline V gene lookup returns CDR1 MDHEN and CDR2 SYDVKM. After removal of 5 bases from V and 1 base from J, the junction contained 7 bases not matched to a gene.

The chain joins TRBV11-3 to TRBJ2-3, with a tentative D call TRBD1 (5 bases). Germline loops: CDR1 SGHNT, CDR2 YENEEA. The CDR3 sequence is 13 residues long. V was clipped by 1 base and J by 4 bases, with 6 bases between them. The chain's CDR3 is CASSLVQADTQYF. The CDR3 region has the DNA TGTGCCAGCAGCTTAGTACAGGCAGATACGCAGTATTTT.

This clone was seen just once. The chain carries TRBV24-1 and TRBJ1-2, with 7 nucleotides matching TRBD1. Germline V gives CDR1 KGHDR, CDR2 SFDVKD. This CDR3 comprises 14 residues. V was clipped by 4 bases and J by 4 bases; unmatched bases: 5. For the CDR3, the DNA is TGTGCCACCAGTGACCGGACAGGAGCCTATGGCTACACCTTC. Translation: CATSDRTGAYGYTF.